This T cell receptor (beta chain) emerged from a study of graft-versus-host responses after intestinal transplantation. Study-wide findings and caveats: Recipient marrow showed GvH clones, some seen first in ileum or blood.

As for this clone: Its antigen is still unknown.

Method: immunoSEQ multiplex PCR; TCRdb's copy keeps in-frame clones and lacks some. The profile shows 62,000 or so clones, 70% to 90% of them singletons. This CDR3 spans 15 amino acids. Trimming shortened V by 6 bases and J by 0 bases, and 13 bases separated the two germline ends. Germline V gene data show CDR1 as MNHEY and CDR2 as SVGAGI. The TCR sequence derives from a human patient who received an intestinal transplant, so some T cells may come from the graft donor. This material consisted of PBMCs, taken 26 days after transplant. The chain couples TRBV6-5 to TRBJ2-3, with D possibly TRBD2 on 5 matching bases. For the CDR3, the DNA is TGTGCCAGCAGACCCAGCGGATCTAGCACAGATACGCAGTATTTT. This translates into CASRPSGSSTDTQYF.